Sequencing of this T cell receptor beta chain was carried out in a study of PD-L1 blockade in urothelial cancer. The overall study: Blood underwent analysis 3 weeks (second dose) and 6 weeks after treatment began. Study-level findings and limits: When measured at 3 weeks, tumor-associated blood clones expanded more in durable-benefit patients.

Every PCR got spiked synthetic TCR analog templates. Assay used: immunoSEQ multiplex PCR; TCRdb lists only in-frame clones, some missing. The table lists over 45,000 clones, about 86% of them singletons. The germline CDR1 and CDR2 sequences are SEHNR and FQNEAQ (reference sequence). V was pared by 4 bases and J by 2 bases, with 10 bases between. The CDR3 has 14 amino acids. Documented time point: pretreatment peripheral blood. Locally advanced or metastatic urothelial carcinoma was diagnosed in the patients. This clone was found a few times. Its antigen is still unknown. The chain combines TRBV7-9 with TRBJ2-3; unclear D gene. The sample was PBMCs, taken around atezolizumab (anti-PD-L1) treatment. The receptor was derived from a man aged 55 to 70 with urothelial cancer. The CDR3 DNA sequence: TGTGCCAGCAGCTCCTGGGCCGTCACAGATACGCAGTATTTT. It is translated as CASSSWAVTDTQYF.